The next 32 T cell receptor beta chains were all read from a single sample in a study of Graves' ophthalmopathy and Graves' hyperthyroidism. Amplification of TCR beta CDR3 regions used RNA transcripts. After a first-round RT-PCR with HTBI primers, a second-round multiplex PCR was run. TCRdb used MiXCR to reprocess the multiplex PCR reads, holding one entry per CDR3 protein. The table records a few hundred thousand distinct CDR3 sequences, 17% of them present only once. The sequenced material came from peripheral blood. Receptors originate from an adult woman with stable Graves' hyperthyroidism.

V and J are TRBV12-3 or TRBV12-4 and TRBJ1-6; 10 bases line up with TRBD1. The ends lost 6 bases at V and 7 bases at J; junction bases unmatched: 6. The CDR3 is 15 amino acids. The DNA for the CDR3 is TGTGCCAGCAGCCAGACAGGGGGCGGGAATTCACCCCTCCACTTT. Protein product: CASSQTGGGNSPLHF.

In this sample, this clonotype turned up many times. The chain joins TRBV6-5 to TRBJ2-7; 9 bases map to TRBD1. CDR3 length: 15 amino acids. V lost 0 bases to trimming and J lost 3 bases; unmatched junction nucleotides: 3. Germline CDR1 is MNHEY and CDR2 is SVGAGI. As DNA, the CDR3 is TGTGCCAGCAGTTACTCGACAGGGGGGAGCTACGAGCAGTACTTC. It is translated as CASSYSTGGSYEQYF.

There are a few counts of this clonotype. A read error may explain this, as a much larger clone is one base away. The CDR3 does not close with the conserved phenylalanine or tryptophan, likely indicating a read error. This chain joins TRBV6-4 and TRBJ2-7; D might be TRBD2 (5 bases). The CDR3 sequence is 12 residues long. The germline V and J ends were trimmed by 5 bases and 7 bases, with 12 bases remaining between them. CDR1 and CDR2 (germline): MRHNA, SNTAGT. CDR3 DNA: TGTGCCAGCAGTACCTCCCGGGAAGAGCAGTACCTC. Encoded protein: CASSTSREEQYL.

V is TRBV4-2 and J is TRBJ1-5, with TRBD1 identical over 9 bases. The CDR3 contains 15 residues. The V segment lost 2 bases and the J segment 6 bases; nucleotides outside the gene matches: 5. Germline V gene data show CDR1 as LGHNA and CDR2 as YNFKEQ. The DNA of the CDR3 is TGTGCCAGCAGCCAACCCGGGACAGGGTTTCAGCCCCAGCATTTT. It translates to CASSQPGTGFQPQHF.

At least ten counts were recorded for this clonotype. The genes are TRBV12-3 or TRBV12-4 and TRBJ1-6, with 11 bases lining up with TRBD1. The CDR3 has 15 amino acids. With V trimmed by 4 bases and J by 7 bases, 3 bases remained unmatched. CDR3 amino acids: CASSSGQGDNSPLHF. The CDR3 nucleotides are TGTGCCAGCAGTTCGGGACAGGGGGACAATTCACCCCTCCACTTT.

This chain links TRBV18 with TRBJ1-1; D may be TRBD1 (5 bases). Trimming removed 2 bases from V and 1 base from J, with 11 bases in between. In germline, CDR1 is KGHSH, CDR2 LQKENI. This CDR3 is built from 15 residues. The CDR3 region is CASSPSWGSNTEAFF. The CDR3 region has the DNA TGTGCCAGCTCACCATCTTGGGGGTCGAACACTGAAGCTTTCTTT.

This clonotype has more than one count but fewer than ten. This may arise from a read error, as a much more abundant clone is one base away. Likely a read error: the CDR3 ends without its conserved phenylalanine or tryptophan. J is TRBJ1-1 and V is TRBV4-1; 10 nucleotides align to TRBD1. CDR1 MGHRA and CDR2 YSYEKL come from the germline V gene. The CDR3 sequence is 15 residues long. V lost 5 bases to trimming and J lost 0 bases; unmatched junction nucleotides: 3. For the CDR3, the DNA is TGCGCCAGCAGCTACGGGACAGGGGTGAACACTGAAGCTTTCCTT. Translating gives CASSYGTGVNTEAFL.

The chain is built from TRBV20-1 and TRBJ2-7; D unresolved. The V gene lost 3 bases and the J gene lost 0 bases, with 12 bases spanning the gap. The germline V gene has CDR1 DFQATT and CDR2 SNEGSKA (reference sequence). The CDR3 contains 14 residues. The CDR3 DNA reads TGCAGTGCTAGTGATAGACCTAGCTCCTACGAGCAGTACTTC. Translated: CSASDRPSSYEQYF.

This clonotype has a count of ten or more. V gene TRBV12-3 or TRBV12-4 combines with J gene TRBJ2-7; a possible D gene is TRBD1 (5 bases). The length of the CDR3 is 14 residues. Trimming cost V 7 bases and J 6 bases, with 19 bases left between them. The CDR3 here is CASTLSLPTGEQYF. Written as DNA, the CDR3 is TGTGCCAGCACCCTTTCACTACCCACAGGCGAGCAGTACTTC.

There are many counts of this clonotype. V is TRBV4-2 and J is TRBJ1-1; 9 bases are a match to TRBD1. The germline gives CDR1 LGHNA, CDR2 YNFKEQ. J was trimmed by 0 bases and V by 0 bases; bases with no gene match: 5. The CDR3 is 17 amino acids. CDR3 sequence reads: CASSQDGGTGMNTEAFF. For the CDR3, the DNA is TGTGCCAGCAGCCAAGATGGAGGGACAGGGATGAACACTGAAGCTTTCTTT.

In its sample, this clonotype was seen many times. This chain joins TRBV14 and TRBJ1-1; 8 bases agree with TRBD1. The J segment lost 3 bases and the V segment lost 4 bases, leaving 4 bases of the junction unmatched. The CDR3 is made up of 14 amino acids. Per germline, CDR1 SGHDN and CDR2 FVKESK. The CDR3 DNA reads TGTGCCAGCAGCCGAACAGGGGGGTACACTGAAGCTTTCTTT. This gives the protein CASSRTGGYTEAFF.

The chain is built from TRBV24-1 and TRBJ1-1; 10 bases map to TRBD1. Trimming at V came to 3 bases and at J to 4 bases, leaving 1 base not matched to a gene. The CDR3 is 14 residues long. CDR1 is KGHDR, CDR2 SFDVKD, per germline. The CDR3 protein is CATSDGTGVTEAFF. The CDR3 DNA reads TGTGCCACCAGTGATGGGACAGGGGTCACTGAAGCTTTCTTT.

The table lists this clonotype with a few counts. The CDR3 spells CAWSTSGDTQYF. The CDR3 DNA sequence: TGTGCCTGGAGTACATCCGGAGATACGCAGTATTTT. V and J are TRBV30 and TRBJ2-3; D not resolved. This CDR3 has 12 amino acids. Germline loops: CDR1 GTSNPN, CDR2 SVGIG (reference sequence). V lost 2 bases and J lost 5, with 8 bases in between.

The table lists this clonotype with many counts. The rearrangement uses TRBV7-6 and TRBJ2-5; TRBD2 matches at 12 bases. Per germline, CDR1 SGHVS and CDR2 FNYEAQ. The CDR3 runs 21 residues. V lost 4 bases, J lost 5 bases, and 23 bases stayed unmatched. CDR3 loop: CASSSSPILGLAGIRGETQYF. The CDR3 DNA follows: TGTGCCAGCAGCTCCAGTCCGATATTAGGACTAGCGGGAATCCGGGGGGAGACCCAGTACTTC.

There are many counts of this clonotype. This chain connects TRBV2 to TRBJ1-1; unclear D gene. In germline, CDR1 is SNHLY, CDR2 FYNNEI. V was cut by 5 bases and J by 6 bases, with 16 bases left in between. The CDR3 has 14 amino acids. The CDR3 nucleotides are TGTGCCAGCAGTAATGGTCTCCTTGGGGCTGAAGCTTTCTTT. Amino acid sequence: CASSNGLLGAEAFF.

V and J are TRBV6-2 or TRBV6-3 and TRBJ1-5, with 7 positions matching TRBD1. V lost 4 bases to trimming and J lost 7 bases; unmatched junction nucleotides: 7. Germline V lookup: CDR1 MNHEY, CDR2 SVGEGT. The CDR3 totals 14 residues. The CDR3 nucleotides read TGTGCCAGCAGTTCCAGGGGGGTAGGCCAGCCCCAGCATTTT. Amino acids: CASSSRGVGQPQHF.

This clonotype was seen repeatedly, ten times or more. Here the CDR3 DNA reads TGCGCCAGCAGCCAAGTTATGTCGACTCTCTACTATGGCTACACCTTC. It translates to CASSQVMSTLYYGYTF. V and J are TRBV4-3 and TRBJ1-2; no clear D gene. This CDR3 region has 16 residues. CDR1 and CDR2 from the germline V gene are LGHNA and YSLEER. The germline V and J ends were trimmed by 1 base and 3 bases, with 15 bases remaining between them.

This clonotype was observed at least ten times. V is TRBV11-2 and J is TRBJ1-1, with D possibly being TRBD1 (5 bases). CDR1 is SGHAT and CDR2 is FQNNGV in the germline V gene. The length of the CDR3 is 14 residues. V lost 6 bases, J lost 0 bases, and 11 bases lay in between. The CDR3, as DNA: TGTGCCAGCAGGGACCGACAGATGAACACTGAAGCTTTCTTT. As protein: CASRDRQMNTEAFF.

The chain uses TRBV6-1 and TRBJ2-7; 13 positions agree with TRBD2. Trimming cost V 6 bases and J 4 bases; bases outside gene matches: 12. CDR3 length: 17 residues. The germline CDR1 and CDR2 sequences are MNHNS and SASEGT. The CDR3 bases are TGTGCCAGCAGACCTAGATCACTAGCGGGAGGGCTATACGAGCAGTACTTC. Its translation is CASRPRSLAGGLYEQYF.

This clonotype was counted ten times or more. V gene TRBV19 combines with J gene TRBJ2-7; 7 bases match TRBD1. CDR3 length: 15 residues. Germline V gene lookup returns CDR1 LNHDA and CDR2 SQIVND (reference sequence). Trimming cost V 5 bases and J 7 bases; bases outside gene matches: 14. This CDR3 reads CASSGDSGLLVEQYF. CDR3 coding DNA: TGTGCCAGTAGTGGGGACAGCGGCCTCCTCGTTGAGCAGTACTTC.

This clonotype was picked up many times. The chain links TRBV19 to TRBJ1-5; no clear D. The V gene's germline CDR1 is LNHDA and CDR2 SQIVND (reference sequence). CDR3 size: 17 residues. V lost 1 base and J 4 bases, leaving 17 bases between the germline ends. This CDR3 reads CASSIVDAGRRNQPQHF. Here the CDR3 DNA reads TGTGCCAGTAGTATAGTAGATGCAGGCCGAAGAAATCAGCCCCAGCATTTT. Looking up the rest from reference TRBV19 and TRBJ1-5 gives the full variable domain: DGGITQSPKYLFRKEGQNVTLSCEQNLNHDAMYWYRQDPGQGLRLIYYSQIVNDFQKGDIAEGYSVSREKKESFPLTVTSAQKNPTAFYLCASSIVDAGRRNQPQHFGDGTRLSIL.

There are many counts of this clonotype. DNA for the CDR3: TGTGCCAGCCGACAGAGGAGGGACACTGAAGCTTTCTTT. This sequence encodes CASRQRRDTEAFF. The rearrangement uses TRBV12-3 or TRBV12-4 and TRBJ1-1; D is possibly TRBD1 (5 bases). The CDR3 sequence is 13 residues long. Between the trimmed V and J ends, which lost 8 bases and 3 bases, there was a span of 13 bases.

This clonotype was counted ten times or more. V gene TRBV10-3 combines with J gene TRBJ2-7; 13 bases are shared with TRBD2. The CDR3 spans 17 residues. The V gene's germline CDR1 is ENHRY and CDR2 SYGVKD. The J segment lost 5 bases and the V segment lost 8 bases, leaving 15 bases of the junction unmatched. CDR3 coding DNA: TGTGCCATCCCGGGACACCAGACTAGCGGGAGGTTTAACGAGCAGTACTTC. Translation: CAIPGHQTSGRFNEQYF.

This clonotype was detected ten times or more. The genes are TRBV6-5 and TRBJ1-1; D ambiguous. This CDR3 region has 15 residues. V lost 0 bases, J lost 4 bases, and 12 bases lay in between. Germline lookup yields CDR1 MNHEY and CDR2 SVGAGI. CDR3 nucleotides: TGTGCCAGCAGTTACTCCGGGTGGGGAGGCACTGAAGCTTTCTTT. Residues: CASSYSGWGGTEAFF.

This clonotype showed up just a few times. The V and J genes are TRBV11-2 and TRBJ2-3; 8 bases agree with TRBD1. The CDR3 is 17 amino acids. In germline, CDR1 is SGHAT, CDR2 FQNNGV. Trimming removed 4 bases from V and 0 bases from J; junction bases left unmatched: 9. This chain's CDR3 is CASSSGTGVSSTDTQYF. For the CDR3, the DNA is TGTGCCAGCAGCTCGGGGACAGGAGTATCTAGCACAGATACGCAGTATTTT.

The chain combines TRBV10-3 with TRBJ1-6; no clear D gene. CDR3 size: 14 residues. CDR1 and CDR2 (germline): ENHRY, SYGVKD. The germline V and J ends were trimmed by 3 bases and 7 bases, with 10 bases remaining between them. The CDR3 DNA is TGTGCCATCAGTGATAAGGGTGGAAATTCACCCCTCCACTTT. This gives the protein CAISDKGGNSPLHF.

Ten or more counts support this clonotype. The chain recombines TRBV19 with TRBJ1-2, with unresolved D. Trimming cost V 3 bases and J 3 bases, with 14 bases left between them. This CDR3 has 15 residues. The V gene's germline CDR1 is LNHDA and CDR2 SQIVND (reference sequence). The CDR3 reads CASSMPNRYYYGYTF. CDR3 bases: TGTGCCAGTAGTATGCCCAATCGGTACTACTATGGCTACACCTTC.

This clonotype showed up many times. The genes are TRBV27 and TRBJ2-7; D is tentatively TRBD1 or TRBD2 (5 bases each). The CDR3 spans 15 residues. Germline-derived CDR1 and CDR2 are MNHEY and SMNVEV (reference sequence). The V end lost 9 bases, the J end lost 2 bases, and 20 bases lay between the germline ends. CDR3 in DNA: TGTGCCAGTAGCACTGCCAGGGACGGCCCCTACGAGCAGTACTTC. Translated: CASSTARDGPYEQYF.

This clonotype was counted at least ten times. J is TRBJ2-2 and V is TRBV9, with 11 bases lining up with TRBD1. J lost 4 bases, V lost 0 bases, and 8 bases had no gene match. Germline lookup yields CDR1 SGDLS and CDR2 YYNGEE. There are 18 residues in the CDR3. The CDR3 DNA follows: TGTGCCAGCAGCGTAGACCGTGGACAGGGGGCCGGCACCGGGGAGCTGTTTTTT. Residues: CASSVDRGQGAGTGELFF. The complete variable domain, with remaining parts taken from reference TRBV9 and TRBJ2-2, reads DSGVTQTPKHLITATGQRVTLRCSPRSGDLSVYWYQQSLDQGLQFLIQYYNGEERAKGNILERFSAQQFPDLHSELNLSSLELGDSALYFCASSVDRGQGAGTGELFFGEGSRLTVL.

Notes on this clonotype: A single base separates this from a much larger clone, so it may be a read error. The chain couples TRBV11-3 to TRBJ2-7; D is tentatively TRBD1 or TRBD2 (7 bases each). Germline values: CDR1 SGHNT, CDR2 YENEEA. The CDR3 runs to 15 residues. The CDR3: CASSLDGTGDYEQHF. CDR3 bases: TGTGCCAGCAGCTTAGATGGAACAGGGGACTACGAGCAGCACTTC.

The genes are TRBV28 and TRBJ1-6; TRBD1 aligns across 9 bases. Germline-derived CDR1 and CDR2 are MDHEN and SYDVKM. V dropped 10 bases and J dropped 7; count of bases not matched to a gene: 5. CDR3 size: 13 residues. CDR3 loop: CAIPGQGNSPLHF. The DNA for the CDR3 is TGTGCCATTCCAGGACAGGGGAATTCACCCCTCCACTTT.

This clonotype was found a few times. This rearrangement joins TRBV28 to TRBJ2-5, with 11 bases aligning to TRBD2. CDR3 length: 20 amino acids. V lost 4 bases, J lost 0 bases, and 16 bases stayed unmatched. Germline V CDR1 and CDR2: MDHEN, SYDVKM. The CDR3 protein is CASSSSPTSGKPKYQETQYF. The CDR3 region has the DNA TGTGCCAGCAGTTCTAGCCCGACTAGCGGGAAACCCAAATACCAAGAGACCCAGTACTTC.